This TCR beta chain derives from a study of response to subunit inactivated influenza vaccine. This clonotype was detected only a few times. Its antigen is not known. Overall study findings and caveats: Authors suggested few new T cells are recruited by each seasonal influenza vaccination.

This CDR3 comprises 16 residues. Germline V gene lookup returns CDR1 DFQATT and CDR2 SNEGSKA (reference sequence). V shed 2 bases, J shed 0 bases, and the junction held 6 bases outside the gene matches. MiXCR, applied by TCRdb to the RT-PCR reads, yields one record per CDR3 protein. The sample records around 500,000 distinct CDR3 sequences, approximately 9.9% being singletons. The V gene is TRBV20-1, the J gene TRBJ2-1; 8 bases fit TRBD2. The sequence derives from a man in his fifties or sixties who received an inactivated influenza vaccine. This specimen was PBMCs from blood, taken 45 days after vaccination. CDR3: CSARPLAGTSYNEQFF. Written as DNA, the CDR3 is TGCAGTGCTAGACCCTTAGCGGGAACCTCCTACAATGAGCAGTTCTTC.